This TCR beta chain was sequenced for a study of T-cell memory formation after mild COVID-19. Study as a whole: Clusters were largely donor specific.

In TCRdb, the 5' RACE reads were re-called with MiXCR into one record per CDR3 protein. The sample contains about 270,000 distinct CDR3 sequences, 16% of which appear only once. The CDR3 runs to 12 residues. CDR1 SGHAT and CDR2 FQNNGV come from the germline V gene. Trimming removed 6 bases from V and 4 bases from J, with 8 bases in between. This clonotype appeared many times. V and J are TRBV11-2 and TRBJ2-3, with no clear D. The sequenced sample was PBMCs or a T cell subset sorted from them (not recorded which). The sequence was collected from a man younger than 35 who had mild COVID-19 (a few samples of this study predate the infection). Cell type and time point are not known. The CDR3: CASSPQADTQYF. The CDR3 DNA sequence: TGTGCCAGCAGTCCCCAGGCAGATACGCAGTATTTT.